This T cell receptor beta chain was captured by sequencing in a study of cytomegalovirus exposure and HLA in healthy donors. CDR1 and CDR2 (germline): MNHEY, SMNVEV (reference sequence). The CDR3 is 15 residues long. V shed 4 bases and J shed 5 bases, with 14 bases lying between them. This clone was seen only once. The PCR was carried out with 60 Vbeta primers and 13 Jbeta primers. Sequenced by immunoSEQ multiplex PCR; TCRdb stores in-frame clones only, minus some. This table holds 150,000 to 180,000 clones, roughly 77% found once. Source material: PBMCs. The chain has TRBV27 and TRBJ2-2, with a possible D match to TRBD2 (6 bases). The clonotype was recovered from a man aged 25 to 40 in good health and CMV-seropositive. CDR3: CASSWGLRTTGELFF. The CDR3 nucleotides read TGTGCCAGCAGTTGGGGACTTCGAACAACCGGGGAGCTGTTTTTT.